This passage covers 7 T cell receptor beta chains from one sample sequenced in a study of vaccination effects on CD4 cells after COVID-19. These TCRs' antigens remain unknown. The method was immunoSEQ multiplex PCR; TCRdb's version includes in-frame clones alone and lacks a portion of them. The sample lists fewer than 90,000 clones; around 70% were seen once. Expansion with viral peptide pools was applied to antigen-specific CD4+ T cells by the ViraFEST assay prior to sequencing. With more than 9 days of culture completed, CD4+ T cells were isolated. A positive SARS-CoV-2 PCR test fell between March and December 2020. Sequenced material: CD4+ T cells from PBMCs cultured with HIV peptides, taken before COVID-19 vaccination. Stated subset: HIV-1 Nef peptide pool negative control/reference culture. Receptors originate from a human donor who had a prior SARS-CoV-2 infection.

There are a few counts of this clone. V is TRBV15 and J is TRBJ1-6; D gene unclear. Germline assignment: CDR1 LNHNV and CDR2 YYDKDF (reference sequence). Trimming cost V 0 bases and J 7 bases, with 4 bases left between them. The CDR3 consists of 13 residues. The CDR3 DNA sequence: TGTGCCACCAGCAGAGACCCGAATTCACCCCTCCACTTT. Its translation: CATSRDPNSPLHF.

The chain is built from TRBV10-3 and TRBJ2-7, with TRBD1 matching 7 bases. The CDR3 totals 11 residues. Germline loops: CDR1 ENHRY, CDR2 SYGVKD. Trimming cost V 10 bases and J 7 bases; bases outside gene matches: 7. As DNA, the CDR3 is TGTGCCACCACACGGACAGGAGAGCAGTACTTC. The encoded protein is CATTRTGEQYF.

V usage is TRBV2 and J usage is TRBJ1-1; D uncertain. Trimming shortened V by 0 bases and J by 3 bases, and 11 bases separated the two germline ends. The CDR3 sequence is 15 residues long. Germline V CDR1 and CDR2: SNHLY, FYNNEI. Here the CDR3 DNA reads TGTGCCAGCAGTGAAGCGCAAGTATTATACACTGAAGCTTTCTTT. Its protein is CASSEAQVLYTEAFF.

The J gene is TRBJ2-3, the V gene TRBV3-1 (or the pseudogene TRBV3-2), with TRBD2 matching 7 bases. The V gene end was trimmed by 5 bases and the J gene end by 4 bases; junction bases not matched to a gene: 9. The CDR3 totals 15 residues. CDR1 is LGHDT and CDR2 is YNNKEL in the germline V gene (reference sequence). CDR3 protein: CASSVSGYEADTQYF. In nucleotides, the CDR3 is TGTGCCAGCAGCGTTAGCGGGTATGAGGCAGATACGCAGTATTTT.

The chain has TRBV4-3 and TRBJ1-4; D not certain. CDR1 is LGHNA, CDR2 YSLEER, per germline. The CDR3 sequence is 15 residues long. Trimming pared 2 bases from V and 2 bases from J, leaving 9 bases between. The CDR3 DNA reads TGCGCCAGCAGCCAACGGGTACTCACTAATGAAAAACTGTTTTTT. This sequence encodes CASSQRVLTNEKLFF.

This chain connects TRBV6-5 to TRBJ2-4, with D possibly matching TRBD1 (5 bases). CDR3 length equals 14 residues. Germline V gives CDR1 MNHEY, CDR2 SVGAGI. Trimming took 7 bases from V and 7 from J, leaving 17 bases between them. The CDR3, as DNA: TGTGCCAGCACCGGAAGCCAGGGTTCCAACATTCAGTACTTC. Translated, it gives CASTGSQGSNIQYF.

CDR3 region: CAWSGRTGTYLGSGYTF. The DNA of the CDR3 is TGTGCCTGGAGTGGGCGGACAGGGACTTATTTGGGATCTGGCTACACCTTC. J is TRBJ1-2 and V is TRBV30, with 8 nucleotides matching TRBD1. Germline V CDR1 and CDR2: GTSNPN, SVGIG (reference sequence). The J segment lost 7 bases and the V segment lost 1 base, leaving 17 bases of the junction unmatched. This CDR3 has 17 amino acids.